These 2 T cell receptor beta chains originate from one sample sequenced in a study of cytomegalovirus exposure and HLA in healthy donors. PCR involved 60 Vbeta and 13 Jbeta primers. Measured with immunoSEQ multiplex PCR; TCRdb has only the in-frame clones, and not every one. There are about 200,000 clones in the sample; roughly four fifths occur only once, and 0.22% lies in the top ten. The sample was PBMCs. Receptor source: a girl aged 2 to 10 in good health and CMV-seronegative.

The V gene is TRBV11-3, the J gene TRBJ2-1; D may be TRBD1 (6 bases). V gave up 2 bases and J gave up 7 bases, with 15 bases separating them. CDR1 is SGHNT, CDR2 YENEEA, per germline. The CDR3 is 15 amino acids. The DNA for the CDR3 is TGTGCCAGCAGCTTACTAACAGGGCGGCTTAATGAGCAGTTCTTC. It is translated as CASSLLTGRLNEQFF.

The rearrangement uses TRBV13 and TRBJ1-1; D is unresolved. In germline, CDR1 is PRHDT, CDR2 FYEKMQ (reference sequence). The ends were cut back, 4 bases at V and 6 bases at J, with 9 bases in the middle. There are 12 residues in the CDR3. CDR3 sequence: CASSSEIPEAFF. In nucleotides, the CDR3 is TGTGCCAGCAGCTCGGAGATCCCTGAAGCTTTCTTT.